Following are 13 T cell receptor beta chains from one sample sequenced in a study of T cells in localized non-small cell lung cancer (dated by TCRdb to 2019 to 2021). The library was generated by the immunoSEQ multiplex PCR assay. In its TCRdb copy, this immuneACCESS table keeps in-frame sequences only and misses some clones. Where compared with another copy, unresolved V genes explain less than half of these, and the others have no known cause. This sample gives about 11,000 clones in total; 48% of them show up just once. More than 4% of the sample is held by the ten biggest clonotypes. The sequencing here drew on lymph node tissue, taken before any cancer treatment. The receptors derive from a woman between 35 and 75 years old with stage II squamous cell lung carcinoma.

This chain links TRBV11-3 with TRBJ2-3; TRBD2 matches 7 bases. V lost 4 bases, J lost 0 bases, and 7 bases stayed unmatched. The length of the CDR3 is 16 residues. The germline V gene encodes CDR1 SGHNT and CDR2 YENEEA. CDR3 sequence: CASSSKRGKSTDTQYF. CDR3 DNA: TGTGCCAGCAGCTCAAAGCGGGGAAAGAGCACAGATACGCAGTATTTT.

The V gene is TRBV19, the J gene TRBJ1-5, with 8 bases fitting TRBD1. The CDR3 extends over 16 amino acids. The germline V gene encodes CDR1 LNHDA and CDR2 SQIVND (reference sequence). The V segment lost 1 base and the J segment 4 bases; nucleotides outside the gene matches: 6. CDR3 sequence: CASSIGTGRNNQPQHF. CDR3 nucleotides: TGTGCCAGTAGTATAGGGACAGGGCGCAATAATCAGCCCCAGCATTTT.

This clone turned up a few times. This rearrangement joins TRBV2 to TRBJ1-2, with D possibly TRBD1 on 6 matching bases. CDR1 and CDR2 from the germline V gene are SNHLY and FYNNEI. The CDR3 extends over 12 amino acids. V was shortened by 11 bases and J by 7 bases, with 17 bases between the two germline ends. This CDR3 reads CAAAEDRSGYTF. The CDR3, as DNA: TGTGCCGCAGCCGAAGACAGGAGTGGCTACACCTTC.

The chain couples TRBV15 to TRBJ2-7; 7 bases map to TRBD2. The length of the CDR3 is 15 residues. J gave up 4 bases and V 1 base, and 7 bases lay outside the gene matches. Per germline, CDR1 LNHNV and CDR2 YYDKDF (reference sequence). The CDR3 sequence: CATSRGQRGRYEQYF. CDR3 nucleotides: TGTGCCACCAGCAGAGGTCAGCGGGGAAGGTACGAGCAGTACTTC.

The chain links TRBV6-8 to TRBJ2-1; either TRBD1 or TRBD2 may supply D (5 bases each). V dropped 3 bases and J dropped 8 bases, with 23 bases sitting between them. The CDR3 has 17 residues. Germline CDR1 reads MNHGY; CDR2 reads SAAAGT. CDR3 DNA: TGTGCCAGCAGTTATCGGGGTATCGTATCTGGGGGTGATGAGCAGTTCTTC. Residues: CASSYRGIVSGGDEQFF.

The chain uses TRBV18 and TRBJ2-3; D gene uncertain. V lost 2 bases and J 6 bases, leaving 6 bases between the germline ends. The CDR3 sequence is 12 residues long. From germline, CDR1 is KGHSH and CDR2 LQKENI. The CDR3, as DNA: TGTGCCAGCTCACCATCTGGTGATACGCAGTATTTT. As protein: CASSPSGDTQYF.

The V and J genes are TRBV28 and TRBJ1-4; 10 nucleotides agree with TRBD1. Germline loops: CDR1 MDHEN, CDR2 SYDVKM. CDR3 length: 15 amino acids. Trimming cost V 3 bases and J 4 bases; bases outside gene matches: 2. The CDR3 DNA follows: TGTGCCAGCAGTTTTGGACAGGGGGGTAATGAAAAACTGTTTTTT. Its translation is CASSFGQGGNEKLFF. The full variable domain, rest sourced from reference TRBV28 and TRBJ1-4, is DVKVTQSSRYLVKRTGEKVFLECVQDMDHENMFWYRQDPGLGLRLIYFSYDVKMKEKGDIPEGYSVSREKKERFSLILESASTNQTSMYLCASSFGQGGNEKLFFGSGTQLSVL.

In its sample, this clone was seen a few times. V gene TRBV11-3 combines with J gene TRBJ1-1; weak D call: TRBD1 (6 bases). V shed 2 bases and J shed 1 base, with 14 bases lying between them. The CDR3 is 16 residues long. Germline V gene data show CDR1 as SGHNT and CDR2 as YENEEA. CDR3 sequence reads: CASSLNRQDPNTEAFF. The DNA for the CDR3 is TGTGCCAGCAGCTTAAACCGACAGGATCCGAACACTGAAGCTTTCTTT.

The chain combines TRBV18 with TRBJ2-3; 8 nucleotides align to TRBD1. The CDR3 runs to 14 residues. Germline V gives CDR1 KGHSH, CDR2 LQKENI. V lost 8 bases to trimming and J lost 2 bases; unmatched junction nucleotides: 6. The CDR3 nucleotides read TGTGCCAGCACCCAGGGACAGGACACAGATACGCAGTATTTT. This gives the protein CASTQGQDTDTQYF.

The chain employs TRBV28 and TRBJ1-1; no firm D call. Trimming removed 3 bases at V and 3 bases at J, with 14 bases between. Germline V lookup: CDR1 MDHEN, CDR2 SYDVKM. CDR3 length: 15 amino acids. The CDR3 DNA sequence: TGTGCCAGCAGTTTGAGTGGGCCTACATACACTGAAGCTTTCTTT. This encodes CASSLSGPTYTEAFF.

J is TRBJ1-1 and V is TRBV5-1, with 7 bases matching TRBD1. The germline V gene has CDR1 SGHRS and CDR2 YFSETQ. The CDR3 sequence is 15 residues long. The ends lost 1 base at V and 7 bases at J; junction bases unmatched: 10. This CDR3 is CASSLILEGASEAFF. The CDR3 nucleotides are TGCGCCAGCAGCTTGATCTTAGAGGGGGCAAGTGAAGCTTTCTTT.

This chain uses TRBV28 with TRBJ1-2; unclear D gene. Germline CDR1 reads MDHEN; CDR2 reads SYDVKM. This CDR3 comprises 14 residues. V was clipped by 2 bases and J by 3 bases, with 10 bases between them. The CDR3 loop is CASSLGERHYGYTF. The CDR3 bases are TGTGCCAGCAGTTTAGGGGAGCGACACTATGGCTACACCTTC.

CDR3 in amino acids: CASTPLGGGEQFF. CDR3 in DNA: TGTGCCAGCACCCCGTTAGGGGGCGGTGAGCAGTTCTTC. The chain couples TRBV6-8 to TRBJ2-1, with TRBD1 matching 7 bases. With 7 bases clipped from V and 9 bases from J, the junction kept 9 bases outside the gene matches. This CDR3 comprises 13 residues. CDR1 MNHGY and CDR2 SAAAGT come from the germline V gene.